These 31 T cell receptor beta chains share one sample of origin, sequenced in a study of T cells after yellow fever vaccination. TCRdb passed the 5' RACE reads through MiXCR, listing each CDR3 protein once. This sample has a few hundred thousand distinct CDR3 sequences; around 4% occur once, and the top ten carry around a quarter. Here the sequenced sample was PBMCs, taken on the day of the yellow fever booster vaccination. The origin of the receptors is a man aged 18 to 35 who received the YFV17D yellow fever vaccine.

This clonotype was counted many times. J is TRBJ2-1 and V is TRBV4-1; D unclear. V lost 1 base and J lost 9, with 7 bases in between. Germline V gene lookup returns CDR1 MGHRA and CDR2 YSYEKL. The CDR3 loop spans 12 amino acids. CDR3 DNA: TGCGCCAGCAGCCAAGTAGTCTCTGAGCAGTTCTTC. The encoded protein is CASSQVVSEQFF.

This clonotype was recorded many times. This sequence joins TRBV5-1 and TRBJ2-2; D perhaps matches TRBD1 (5 bases). The V end lost 1 base, the J end lost 1 base, and 8 bases lay between the germline ends. This CDR3 comprises 15 residues. The germline CDR1 and CDR2 sequences are SGHRS and YFSETQ. The CDR3 DNA follows: TGCGCCAGCAGCTTGCCGACAGTGAACACCGGGGAGCTGTTTTTT. This codes for CASSLPTVNTGELFF.

Only a few counts were recorded for this clonotype. V is TRBV7-2 and J is TRBJ1-3; no definite D call. CDR3 length equals 15 residues. With 0 bases removed from V and 4 bases from J, the gap between germline ends came to 10 bases. Germline-derived CDR1 and CDR2 are SGHTA and FQGNSA. For the CDR3, the DNA is TGTGCCAGCAGCTTAGCGCCAACCGGGGGAAACACCATATATTTT. Its protein product is CASSLAPTGGNTIYF.

There are many counts of this clonotype. The CDR3 sequence is CASRTGRFVSYNEQFF. DNA for the CDR3: TGTGCCAGTAGGACAGGGAGGTTTGTATCCTACAATGAGCAGTTCTTC. The chain recombines TRBV6-2 or TRBV6-3 with TRBJ2-1; the match to TRBD1 covers 8 bases. After removal of 9 bases from V and 1 base from J, the junction contained 11 bases not matched to a gene. Germline V lookup: CDR1 MNHEY, CDR2 SVGEGT. The CDR3 sequence is 16 residues long.

The chain couples TRBV28 to TRBJ2-1; D uncertain. Germline V gives CDR1 MDHEN, CDR2 SYDVKM. V was clipped by 5 bases and J by 6 bases, with 11 bases between them. The CDR3 has 13 amino acids. The CDR3 protein is CASSRRLFNEQFF. CDR3 DNA sequence: TGTGCCAGCAGTCGACGCCTTTTCAATGAGCAGTTCTTC.

There are many counts of this clonotype. The chain carries TRBV12-3 or TRBV12-4 and TRBJ2-1, with D possibly matching TRBD2 (7 bases). Trimming removed 7 bases from V and 4 bases from J, with 17 bases in between. This CDR3 is 15 amino acids long. CDR3 sequence: CASTGEGGAYNEQFF. As DNA, the CDR3 is TGTGCCAGCACGGGGGAGGGGGGGGCGTACAATGAGCAGTTCTTC.

This clonotype occurred many times. The chain joins TRBV5-5 to TRBJ1-2; D gene uncertain. The ends were cut back, 4 bases at V and 3 bases at J, with 13 bases in the middle. Germline CDR1 and CDR2: SGHKS and YYEKEE (reference sequence). CDR3 length equals 14 residues. CDR3 protein: CASSPRTQDYGYTF. The CDR3, as DNA: TGTGCCAGCAGCCCACGGACCCAAGACTATGGCTACACCTTC.

This chain joins TRBV9 and TRBJ1-5, with 10 bases aligning to TRBD1. Losses at the gene ends were 0 bases for V and 6 bases for J; bases not matched to a gene: 3. In germline, CDR1 is SGDLS, CDR2 YYNGEE. This CDR3 spans 15 amino acids. For the CDR3, the DNA is TGTGCCAGCAGCGTAGGGGGACAGGGGAGTCAGCCCCAGCATTTT. Its translation: CASSVGGQGSQPQHF.

The J gene is TRBJ2-3, the V gene TRBV10-3, with D perhaps being TRBD1 or TRBD2 (5 bases each). V lost 2 bases to trimming and J lost 4 bases, with 10 bases between them. The germline V gene encodes CDR1 ENHRY and CDR2 SYGVKD. This CDR3 is 14 amino acids long. CDR3 nucleotide sequence: TGTGCCATCAGTGAGCCCCGGGACCCAGATACGCAGTATTTT. Its translation: CAISEPRDPDTQYF.

This clonotype was counted ten times or more. The chain is built from TRBV2 and TRBJ2-4, with D unresolved. The germline V and J ends were trimmed by 4 bases and 0 bases, with 13 bases remaining between them. The CDR3 has 16 residues. Germline V CDR1 and CDR2: SNHLY, FYNNEI. The CDR3 loop reads CASSGAPERAKNIQYF. The CDR3 region has the DNA TGTGCCAGCAGTGGGGCTCCAGAGCGAGCCAAAAACATTCAGTACTTC.

The CDR3 DNA reads TGTGCCAGCAGTTACGGGACAGGGATGGGTCAGCCCCAGCATTTT. This encodes CASSYGTGMGQPQHF. The chain combines TRBV6-6 with TRBJ1-5; 9 positions agree with TRBD1. Trimming took 2 bases from V and 6 from J; bases not matched to a gene: 5. The CDR3 runs to 15 residues. CDR1 is MNHNY and CDR2 is SVGAGI in the germline V gene (reference sequence).

The chain carries TRBV21-1 and TRBJ2-7; the D call TRBD1 from the table was never checked on the DNA. TRBV21-1 represents a pseudogene. The CDR3 covers 17 residues. The CDR3 nucleotides read TGTGCCATCCGAAGGGGCCCCCCGACATTGGCGTCGGGCGAGCAGTACGTC. This sequence encodes CAIRRGPPTLASGEQYV.

This chain joins TRBV4-1 and TRBJ2-7; D is perhaps TRBD1 or TRBD2 (5 bases each). V lost 4 bases to trimming and J lost 2 bases, with 15 bases between them. The CDR3 contains 15 residues. CDR1 and CDR2 (germline): MGHRA, YSYEKL. In nucleotides, the CDR3 is TGCGCCAGCAGCCCATCGGGGCAGGCTACCTACGAGCAGTACTTC. It yields the protein CASSPSGQATYEQYF.

This clonotype was detected ten times or more. The V and J genes are TRBV6-6 and TRBJ1-1; D gene unclear. This CDR3 has 14 residues. Trimming took 6 bases from V and 0 from J, leaving 11 bases between them. Germline CDR1 MNHNY, CDR2 SVGAGI (reference sequence). The CDR3 nucleotides are TGTGCCAGCAGACCTAACCTTCTGAACACTGAAGCTTTCTTT. This codes for CASRPNLLNTEAFF.

This clonotype was found many times. The chain joins TRBV4-1 to TRBJ1-5; no firm D call. Germline V gene data show CDR1 as MGHRA and CDR2 as YSYEKL. This CDR3 has 13 residues. V lost 1 base, J lost 7 bases, and 8 bases lay in between. CDR3 nucleotides: TGCGCCAGCAGCCAAGCCCCTTACCAGCCCCAGCATTTT. It yields the protein CASSQAPYQPQHF.

This clonotype was observed many times. V usage is TRBV9 and J usage is TRBJ2-1; no clear D. The CDR3 covers 16 residues. Trimming removed 4 bases from V and 0 bases from J, with 14 bases in between. Germline CDR1 and CDR2: SGDLS and YYNGEE. The CDR3 coding sequence is TGTGCCAGCAGCCCCCAATTCGGAAGCTCCTACAATGAGCAGTTCTTC. Translation: CASSPQFGSSYNEQFF. Full variable domain (rest looked up from reference TRBV9 and TRBJ2-1): DSGVTQTPKHLITATGQRVTLRCSPRSGDLSVYWYQQSLDQGLQFLIQYYNGEERAKGNILERFSAQQFPDLHSELNLSSLELGDSALYFCASSPQFGSSYNEQFFGPGTRLTVL.

Only a few counts were recorded for this clonotype. This chain links TRBV29-1 with TRBJ2-5; a possible D gene is TRBD1 (6 bases). V was shortened by 5 bases and J by 1 base, with 8 bases between the two germline ends. The germline CDR1 and CDR2 sequences are SQVTM and ANQGSEA. The CDR3 is made up of 12 amino acids. In DNA, the CDR3 is TGCAGCGTTAGGGGGACCCAAGAGACCCAGTACTTC. Translated, it gives CSVRGTQETQYF.

The chain employs TRBV5-5 and TRBJ1-1, with TRBD1 as a possible D gene (5 bases). This CDR3 region has 14 residues. From germline, CDR1 is SGHKS and CDR2 YYEKEE (reference sequence). V lost 0 bases and J lost 1, with 7 bases in between. This chain's CDR3 is CASSLDGTNTEAFF. Written as DNA, the CDR3 is TGTGCCAGCAGCTTGGACGGGACGAACACTGAAGCTTTCTTT. Full variable domain (missing parts from reference TRBV5-5 and TRBJ1-1): DAGVTQSPTHLIKTRGQQVTLRCSPISGHKSVSWYQQVLGQGPQFIFQYYEKEERGRGNFPDRFSARQFPNYSSELNVNALLLGDSALYLCASSLDGTNTEAFFGQGTRLTVV.

The rearrangement uses TRBV4-1 and TRBJ1-2; a possible D gene is TRBD1 (5 bases). Trimming removed 4 bases at V and 3 bases at J, with 18 bases between. CDR1 and CDR2 from the germline V gene are MGHRA and YSYEKL. There are 16 residues in the CDR3. The CDR3 protein is CASSPEHRDGDYGYTF. CDR3 coding DNA: TGCGCCAGCAGCCCAGAACACCGGGACGGGGACTATGGCTACACCTTC.

This clonotype was recorded at least ten times. The chain couples TRBV5-1 to TRBJ2-5, with D possibly being TRBD2 (6 bases). Germline assignment: CDR1 SGHRS and CDR2 YFSETQ. The CDR3 consists of 14 residues. Trimming removed 4 bases at V and 5 bases at J, with 15 bases between. The CDR3 here is CASSHGTGEETQYF. CDR3 in DNA: TGCGCCAGCAGCCATGGCACGGGGGAGGAGACCCAGTACTTC.

This clonotype was seen a handful of times. This rearrangement joins TRBV27 to TRBJ1-4, with 10 bases aligning to TRBD1. Per germline, CDR1 MNHEY and CDR2 SMNVEV (reference sequence). This CDR3 comprises 14 residues. V was clipped by 6 bases and J by 8 bases; unmatched bases: 6. CDR3 sequence reads: CASSQRTGGEKLFF. The CDR3 DNA is TGTGCCAGCAGCCAACGGACAGGGGGGGAAAAACTGTTTTTT. The full variable domain, with the rest looked up from reference TRBV27 and TRBJ1-4, is EAQVTQNPRYLITVTGKKLTVTCSQNMNHEYMSWYRQDPGLGLRQIYYSMNVEVTDKGDVPEGYKVSRKEKRNFPLILESPSPNQTSLYFCASSQRTGGEKLFFGSGTQLSVL.

V usage is TRBV7-8 and J usage is TRBJ2-7, with 7 nucleotides matching TRBD1. Germline loops: CDR1 SGHVS, CDR2 FQNEAQ. CDR3 length: 16 residues. The V and J ends lost 1 base and 4 bases, in that order; junction bases with no gene match: 10. DNA of the CDR3: TGTGCCAGCAGCTTAGTCGGACAGGCGAGTTCTTACGAGCAGTACTTC. This codes for CASSLVGQASSYEQYF.

V usage is TRBV5-1 and J usage is TRBJ2-1; possible D gene TRBD2, 6 bases. Germline V gene data show CDR1 as SGHRS and CDR2 as YFSETQ. The CDR3 extends over 16 amino acids. V shed 0 bases and J shed 6 bases, with 16 bases lying between them. In DNA form, the CDR3 reads TGCGCCAGCAGCTTGGCCGGTGTAGGAGGGATCAATGAGCAGTTCTTC. Protein product: CASSLAGVGGINEQFF.

In this sample, this clonotype turned up many times. J is TRBJ2-5 and V is TRBV5-1; tentatively, D is TRBD1 (5 bases). This CDR3 spans 12 amino acids. With 5 bases removed from V and 5 bases from J, the gap between germline ends came to 10 bases. Germline CDR1 is SGHRS and CDR2 is YFSETQ. Here the CDR3 DNA reads TGCGCCAGCAGGGTAGGGGTGGAGACCCAGTACTTC. This sequence encodes CASRVGVETQYF.

This clonotype was observed at least ten times. This rearrangement joins TRBV5-1 to TRBJ2-5; D is ambiguous. The germline V gene encodes CDR1 SGHRS and CDR2 YFSETQ. Trimming cost V 2 bases and J 1 base, with 9 bases left between them. The CDR3 has 14 residues. DNA for the CDR3: TGCGCCAGCAGCTTAGCACCACCCCAAGAGACCCAGTACTTC. Residues: CASSLAPPQETQYF.

This clonotype has only a few counts. The chain is built from TRBV3-1 and TRBJ2-3; 8 bases agree with TRBD2. Germline lookup yields CDR1 LGHDT and CDR2 YNNKEL (reference sequence). CDR3 size: 14 residues. Trimming removed 1 base from V and 11 bases from J; junction bases left unmatched: 8. The CDR3 sequence: CASSQVGAGGVQYF. For the CDR3, the DNA is TGTGCCAGCAGCCAAGTGGGCGCGGGGGGCGTGCAGTATTTT.

This clonotype was counted at least ten times. The chain recombines TRBV29-1 with TRBJ1-2; the D gene is possibly TRBD1 (6 bases). Germline loops: CDR1 SQVTM, CDR2 ANQGSEA. The CDR3 contains 12 residues. Trimming took 7 bases from V and 1 from J, leaving 10 bases between them. This CDR3 reads CSATDSNYGYTF. The CDR3, as DNA: TGCAGCGCCACGGACAGTAACTATGGCTACACCTTC.

This clonotype occurred many times. The chain uses TRBV7-2 and TRBJ1-1; TRBD1 is a possible D gene (6 bases). Trimming cost V 4 bases and J 6 bases, with 9 bases left between them. The V gene's germline CDR1 is SGHTA and CDR2 FQGNSA. The CDR3 sequence is 12 residues long. In DNA form, the CDR3 reads TGTGCCAGCAGCTCACAGGGTCCTGAAGCTTTCTTT. Translation: CASSSQGPEAFF.

This clonotype came up many times. The gene calls are TRBV20-1 and TRBJ2-4; 7 bases are a match to TRBD2. The CDR3 is 12 residues long. V dropped 6 bases and J dropped 9; count of bases not matched to a gene: 8. Germline values: CDR1 DFQATT, CDR2 SNEGSKA (reference sequence). The CDR3 region has the DNA TGCAGTGCCGCAACTAGCGCGGGCATTCAGTACTTC. Translating gives CSAATSAGIQYF.

This clonotype was observed a handful of times. The chain is built from TRBV5-7 and TRBJ2-5; TRBD2 might be the D (6 bases). TRBV5-7 is an ORF, with its function uncertain. CDR3 length: 14 residues. V was cut by 4 bases and J by 7 bases, with 17 bases left in between. The CDR3 nucleotides read TGTGCCAGCAGCCCGCCGGGAGCCAAGGGGACCCAGTACTTC. This codes for CASSPPGAKGTQYF.

This clonotype appeared a few times. The chain recombines TRBV7-2 with TRBJ1-6; 9 nucleotides align to TRBD1. The junction had 5 bases not matched to a gene; V was cut back by 5 bases and J by 6 bases. This CDR3 is built from 15 residues. Germline V gives CDR1 SGHTA, CDR2 FQGNSA. This CDR3 is CASSRRQGGNSPLHF. CDR3 in DNA: TGTGCCAGCAGCCGTAGACAGGGGGGTAATTCACCCCTCCACTTT. Supplemented by reference TRBV7-2 and TRBJ1-6, the full variable domain reads GAGVSQSPSNKVTEKGKDVELRCDPISGHTALYWYRQSLGQGLEFLIYFQGNSAPDKSGLPSDRFSAERTGGSVSTLTIQRTQQEDSAVYLCASSRRQGGNSPLHFGNGTRLTVT.